What follows is one T cell receptor (beta chain) and its context. Its antigen is unknown. Naive and memory CD4+ T cells came from enriched cryopreserved PBMCs. These data come from a study of CD4 T cells in relation to SARS-CoV-2 and coronaviruses. Study at large: Of the patients, roughly eight were male, 4 female, two Hispanic. Overall study results and limits: In roughly 60% of donors, memory CD4+ clonotypes crossrecognized SARS-CoV-2 and at least one common cold coronavirus spike. According to naive versus memory sequencing, detected responses are memory recall, not newly primed.

V lost 0 bases to trimming and J lost 5 bases, with 10 bases between them. The germline CDR1 and CDR2 sequences are LGHNA and YNFKEQ. The CDR3 is 14 residues long. Using immunoSEQ multiplex PCR, the repertoire was profiled, and TCRdb retains in-frame clones only, with some absent. The sample yields roughly 36,000 clones, 80% to 90% seen once. This chain uses TRBV4-2 with TRBJ2-5; D gene unclear. Sample: memory CD4+ T cells from PBMCs. The TCR sequence derives from an adult with COVID-19. CDR3 nucleotide sequence: TGTGCCAGCAGCCAAGATTCGGCCGGGGAGACCCAGTACTTC. Amino acid sequence: CASSQDSAGETQYF.